Given below is one T cell receptor (beta chain) in context. As yet, its antigen is unknown. Purity of each sorted population was above 98%. The data originate from a study of beta chain features in type 1 diabetes. Overall study: Age and gender were similar between patients and healthy donors, as were cell yields. Findings and caveats of the study: The study left unresolved whether HLA type influences TCRB rearrangement. Moderate but significant shortening of TCRB CDR3s was recorded in all four CD4+ subsets from Type 1 diabetes patients. Individuals with type 1 diabetes displayed fewer insertions and more deletions at VDJ junctions.

The study reverse transcribed the entire isolated RNA, so it sequenced expressed TCRB transcripts. Produced via immunoSEQ multiplex PCR; TCRdb's table is partial and in-frame only. The sample consists of tens of thousands of clones, 63% of them appearing once. V dropped 6 bases and J dropped 3; count of bases not matched to a gene: 5. Germline V gene data show CDR1 as LNHDA and CDR2 as SQIVND (reference sequence). The CDR3 consists of 14 residues. The sequencing input was stem cell memory CD4+ T cells from blood. The TCR comes from a woman in her 30s with type 1 diabetes. The rearrangement links TRBV19 to TRBJ2-1; 7 nucleotides match TRBD1. The chain's CDR3 is CASRRQGNYNEQFF. In nucleotides, the CDR3 is TGTGCCAGTAGGCGACAGGGCAACTACAATGAGCAGTTCTTC. The variable domain in full, completed from reference TRBV19 and TRBJ2-1, reads DGGITQSPKYLFRKEGQNVTLSCEQNLNHDAMYWYRQDPGQGLRLIYYSQIVNDFQKGDIAEGYSVSREKKESFPLTVTSAQKNPTAFYLCASRRQGNYNEQFFGPGTRLTVL.